This T cell receptor beta chain was retrieved from a study of OX40 agonist ivuxolimab in advanced cancers. Looking at the study overall: Ivuxolimab, an antibody that agonizes OX40 (CD134), was administered to the patients. Allowance was made for prior anti-PD-1, anti-PD-L1 or anti-CTLA-4 therapy, and about 37% had some.

For this clone: Its specificity is unknown.

Profiling relied on immunoSEQ multiplex PCR, and the TCRdb table lists in-frame clones only, not all of them. The data show around 76,000 clones, roughly 84% seen once. Broader study findings: CD8+ T cells (on average) carried more expanded clones than CD4+ T cells. At 0.1 to 3.0 mg/kg, CD4+ and CD8+ blood T cells expanded clonally by week 6.

V lost 2 bases and J lost 0, with 10 bases in between. CDR3 length: 16 residues. Germline CDR1 SGHTA, CDR2 FQGNSA. Sequences were derived from CD4+ or CD8+ T cells sorted from blood, sampled in a trial of the OX40 agonist ivuxolimab. The clonotype comes from an adult with an advanced solid tumor such as melanoma, head and neck, liver or kidney cancer. The gene calls are TRBV7-2 and TRBJ2-2; D is unclear. The CDR3 DNA is TGTGCCAGCAGCTTAACCGGCCAAGCGAACACCGGGGAGCTGTTTTTT. This gives the protein CASSLTGQANTGELFF.